The 24 T cell receptor beta chains below were found in one sample sequenced in a study of early stage breast cancer tumors. Only in-frame clones appear in the TCRdb table, and some are missing; sequencing was by immunoSEQ multiplex PCR. The sample has roughly 53,000 clones, 80% to 95% seen once. Sequencing input: blood. These receptors all come from a person aged 65-85 years with breast cancer.

The chain uses TRBV4-1 and TRBJ2-7, with 13 bases aligning to TRBD2. The germline V gene has CDR1 MGHRA and CDR2 YSYEKL. The trim removed 3 bases at V and 3 bases at J, leaving 5 bases unmatched. The CDR3 loop spans 16 amino acids. Here the CDR3 reads CASSHQLAGGGYEQYF. The DNA of the CDR3 is TGCGCCAGCAGCCACCAACTAGCGGGAGGGGGCTACGAGCAGTACTTC.

The gene calls are TRBV6-6 and TRBJ2-5; 9 bases fit TRBD2. Trimming removed 5 bases from V and 5 bases from J; junction bases left unmatched: 9. This CDR3 contains 15 residues. Germline CDR1 is MNHNY and CDR2 is SVGAGI (reference sequence). For the CDR3, the DNA is TGTGCCAGCAGTCCCGCTAGCGGGACTAGGGAGACCCAGTACTTC. Translation gives CASSPASGTRETQYF.

The rearrangement uses TRBV19 and TRBJ1-6; D ambiguous. The V end was cut by 5 bases, the J end by 5 bases, with 10 bases between. Looked up from germline, CDR1 is LNHDA and CDR2 is SQIVND (reference sequence). The CDR3 totals 14 residues. The DNA for the CDR3 is TGTGCCAGTAGTGTTACAATAAATAATTCACCCCTCCACTTT. It encodes CASSVTINNSPLHF.

The V gene is TRBV9, the J gene TRBJ1-1, with D tentatively TRBD1 (6 bases). CDR1 is SGDLS, CDR2 YYNGEE, per germline. CDR3 length: 12 amino acids. V gave up 0 bases and J gave up 8 bases, with 8 bases separating them. As DNA, the CDR3 is TGTGCCAGCAGCGTAGCTAGGGGGGAAGCTTTCTTT. Translated, it gives CASSVARGEAFF.

The V and J genes are TRBV6-1 and TRBJ2-2; the D gene is possibly TRBD2 (5 bases). This CDR3 comprises 14 residues. Germline V lookup: CDR1 MNHNS, CDR2 SASEGT. Trimming cost V 7 bases and J 7 bases, with 16 bases left between them. The CDR3 loop reads CASILINGNGELFF. DNA for the CDR3: TGTGCCAGCATCCTCATCAACGGGAACGGGGAGCTGTTTTTT.

V is TRBV10-3 and J is TRBJ1-6; D uncertain. The CDR3 contains 12 residues. CDR1 and CDR2 from the germline V gene are ENHRY and SYGVKD. V lost 5 bases and J lost 10, with 9 bases in between. The CDR3 DNA follows: TGTGCCATCAGTCGACCGGGATCACCCCTCCACTTT. This encodes CAISRPGSPLHF.

This clone was seen just once. The chain combines TRBV2 with TRBJ1-4; 7 bases line up with TRBD1. The V gene's germline CDR1 is SNHLY and CDR2 FYNNEI. The CDR3 is made up of 16 amino acids. The junction had 7 bases not matched to a gene; V was cut back by 6 bases and J by 0 bases. This CDR3 is CASRRDSQATNEKLFF. The CDR3 nucleotides read TGTGCCAGCAGGAGGGACAGCCAAGCAACTAATGAAAAACTGTTTTTT.

The rearrangement joins TRBV9 to TRBJ2-6; D unresolved. V shed 7 bases and J shed 1 base, with 9 bases lying between them. Looked up from germline, CDR1 is SGDLS and CDR2 is YYNGEE. This CDR3 region has 14 residues. The CDR3 DNA is TGTGCCAGCGCGACTGCTTCTGGGGCCAACGTCCTGACTTTC. Residues: CASATASGANVLTF.

This chain links TRBV6-5 with TRBJ2-3; maybe TRBD2 (6 bases). V lost 4 bases, J lost 2 bases, and 10 bases lay in between. CDR3 length: 14 residues. Germline loops: CDR1 MNHEY, CDR2 SVGAGI. The DNA of the CDR3 is TGTGCCAGCAGTTTCCGGGGGAACACAGATACGCAGTATTTT. Translated: CASSFRGNTDTQYF.

V is TRBV11-2 and J is TRBJ2-2, with no clear D. Trimming shortened V by 4 bases and J by 2 bases, and 8 bases separated the two germline ends. The CDR3 is made up of 14 amino acids. The germline V gene has CDR1 SGHAT and CDR2 FQNNGV. The CDR3 region has the DNA TGTGCCAGCAGCTCCGCGCTAAACACCGGGGAGCTGTTTTTT. This codes for CASSSALNTGELFF.

The rearrangement uses TRBV7-8 and TRBJ2-2; TRBD1 is a possible D gene (6 bases). The CDR3 runs to 16 residues. Trimming took 2 bases from V and 6 from J, leaving 16 bases between them. CDR1 is SGHVS and CDR2 is FQNEAQ in the germline V gene. CDR3 loop: CASSLFSGVWAGELFF. CDR3 coding DNA: TGTGCCAGCAGCTTATTCTCAGGGGTATGGGCCGGGGAGCTGTTTTTT.

The chain couples TRBV18 to TRBJ1-1; D possibly corresponds to TRBD1 (5 bases). There are 14 residues in the CDR3. Trimming took 3 bases from V and 1 from J, leaving 9 bases between them. In germline, CDR1 is KGHSH, CDR2 LQKENI. The CDR3 region is CASSPLTENTEAFF. In DNA form, the CDR3 reads TGTGCCAGCTCACCCTTGACAGAGAACACTGAAGCTTTCTTT.

The rearrangement uses TRBV2 and TRBJ1-6; the match to TRBD1 covers 7 bases. Germline loops: CDR1 SNHLY, CDR2 FYNNEI. The CDR3 totals 14 residues. J lost 12 bases, V lost 6 bases, and 11 bases had no gene match. The CDR3 coding sequence is TGTGCCAGCAGCGACAGGGCTCCGTATTTACCCCTCCACTTT. This codes for CASSDRAPYLPLHF.

For the CDR3, the DNA is TGTGCCAGCAGCTCCGGGACAGGGGGCTATAATGAGCAGTTCTTC. As protein: CASSSGTGGYNEQFF. This rearrangement joins TRBV5-4 to TRBJ2-1, with 12 bases fitting TRBD1. CDR3 length equals 15 residues. CDR1 SGHNT and CDR2 YYREEE come from the germline V gene (reference sequence). J gave up 7 bases and V 3 bases, and 5 bases lay outside the gene matches.

The chain employs TRBV5-5 and TRBJ1-5, with TRBD1 as a possible D gene (5 bases). Germline loops: CDR1 SGHKS, CDR2 YYEKEE (reference sequence). This CDR3 is 18 amino acids long. The V end lost 0 bases, the J end lost 4 bases, and 20 bases lay between the germline ends. The CDR3, as DNA: TGTGCCAGCAGCTTGGCGGGTGAGACAGTCGCCGGTAATCAGCCCCAGCATTTT. As protein: CASSLAGETVAGNQPQHF.

This clone was seen just once. This chain links TRBV7-2 with TRBJ1-4; D is ambiguous. Per the germline V gene, CDR1 is SGHTA and CDR2 is FQGNSA. Deletions cut 3 bases from V and 1 base from J, with 6 bases between. This CDR3 has 14 residues. CDR3 in DNA: TGTGCCAGCAGCTTGGGGAGAACTAATGAAAAACTGTTTTTT. It is translated as CASSLGRTNEKLFF.

CDR3 sequence (DNA): TGCGCCAGCAGCTTCACAGGGGGCGCCGGGAACACTGAAGCTTTCTTT. Protein product: CASSFTGGAGNTEAFF. The V gene is TRBV5-1, the J gene TRBJ1-1; TRBD1 matches 9 bases. The V gene's germline CDR1 is SGHRS and CDR2 YFSETQ. This CDR3 has 16 residues. After removal of 2 bases from V and 1 base from J, the junction contained 6 bases not matched to a gene.

This sequence joins TRBV5-6 and TRBJ2-4, with 12 bases lining up with TRBD2. Germline loops: CDR1 SGHDT, CDR2 YYEEEE. J was trimmed by 13 bases and V by 4 bases; bases with no gene match: 6. The CDR3 has 13 residues. The CDR3 spells CASSRLAGGPQYF. DNA of the CDR3: TGTGCCAGCAGCCGTCTAGCGGGAGGGCCACAGTACTTC.

This clone was counted a single time. The chain's CDR3 is CASSLEWGGSGANVLTF. CDR3 coding DNA: TGCGCCAGCAGCTTGGAATGGGGGGGCTCTGGGGCCAACGTCCTGACTTTC. The chain combines TRBV5-1 with TRBJ2-6; the match to TRBD2 covers 7 bases. The ends lost 0 bases at V and 0 bases at J; junction bases unmatched: 3. The CDR3 spans 17 residues. CDR1 is SGHRS and CDR2 is YFSETQ in the germline V gene.

V usage is TRBV28 and J usage is TRBJ1-5; no definite D call. Trimming pared 8 bases from V and 4 bases from J, leaving 9 bases between. Germline lookup yields CDR1 MDHEN and CDR2 SYDVKM. There are 12 residues in the CDR3. As DNA, the CDR3 is TGTGCCAGCTGCGTCTCTAATCAGCCCCAGCATTTT. Translation: CASCVSNQPQHF.

The rearrangement links TRBV30 to TRBJ1-6; D gene uncertain. CDR3 length: 12 amino acids. Germline V CDR1 and CDR2: GTSNPN, SVGIG (reference sequence). With 5 bases removed from V and 5 bases from J, the gap between germline ends came to 7 bases. CDR3 in DNA: TGTGCCTGGGTACGGGATAATTCACCCCTCCACTTT. This encodes CAWVRDNSPLHF.

The CDR3 region is CASASGAGGYGYTF. The CDR3 DNA is TGTGCCAGCGCTAGCGGGGCTGGGGGCTATGGCTACACCTTC. This chain uses TRBV28 with TRBJ1-2; the D gene is possibly TRBD1 (5 bases). V was shortened by 8 bases and J by 4 bases, with 17 bases between the two germline ends. This CDR3 contains 14 residues. Germline loops: CDR1 MDHEN, CDR2 SYDVKM.

The V and J genes are TRBV5-1 and TRBJ1-2, with 7 bases fitting TRBD1. The germline CDR1 and CDR2 sequences are SGHRS and YFSETQ. This CDR3 spans 14 amino acids. The V and J ends lost 2 bases and 6 bases, in that order; junction bases with no gene match: 7. The CDR3 loop is CASSLGGESDGYTF. In DNA, the CDR3 is TGCGCCAGCAGCTTAGGGGGCGAATCGGATGGCTACACCTTC.

The chain uses TRBV25-1 and TRBJ1-2; tentative D call: TRBD1 (5 bases). This CDR3 is 13 amino acids long. The V end was cut by 6 bases, the J end by 7 bases, with 15 bases between. Germline assignment: CDR1 MGHDK and CDR2 SYGVNS. DNA of the CDR3: TGTGCCAGCAGGGGGTCAGGGCGGCGTGGCTACACCTTC. The encoded protein is CASRGSGRRGYTF.